This T cell receptor beta chain was recorded in a study of blood T cell repertoires in COVID-19. Study-level background: PBMCs, B-cell-depleted T cells, or T cells provided the cDNA or gDNA that made up the material.

Sequencing was performed with immunoSEQ multiplex PCR; in TCRdb, only in-frame clones are kept and a portion is missing. The sample yields hundreds of thousands of clones, 75% to 90% seen once. Germline CDR1 and CDR2: SGHVS and FNYEAQ. The CDR3 is made up of 13 amino acids. Trimming shortened V by 4 bases and J by 3 bases, and 9 bases separated the two germline ends. The chain has TRBV7-6 and TRBJ1-1, with a weak D call TRBD1 (5 bases). The sequence was collected from a woman aged 18-29 years who had recovered from COVID-19. The material sequenced was PBMCs or T cells enriched from blood (not recorded which). The CDR3 sequence: CASSSGLDTEAFF. CDR3 DNA sequence: TGTGCCAGCAGCTCAGGGTTGGACACTGAAGCTTTCTTT.